Here is one T cell receptor (beta chain) with its context. In the original workflow: The authors estimated nucleated cell counts from reference gene primer amplification. Sequencing was performed with immunoSEQ multiplex PCR; in TCRdb, only in-frame clones are kept and a portion is missing. V, J and clone size were drawn from that table, and D and trimming were deduced from the DNA. Counted here are 80,000 to 100,000 clones, around 72% occurring once; the ten biggest clones make up 3% to 4%. This sample was taken from a study of blood T cell repertoires in COVID-19. As for the study in general: Specimens from acute and convalescent COVID-19 originated in the United States, Italy and Spain. From T cells, B-cell-depleted T cells, or PBMCs came the material, which was cDNA or gDNA.

The germline CDR1 and CDR2 sequences are MDHEN and SYDVKM. Deletions cut 1 base from V and 4 bases from J, with 13 bases between. This CDR3 spans 15 amino acids. The sequenced material came from peripheral blood. This sequence joins TRBV28 and TRBJ2-5, with D unresolved. This TCR was sampled from a man in his 70s with COVID-19, enrolled during active disease. CDR3 sequence reads: CASSLFRVVGETQYF. CDR3 coding DNA: TGTGCCAGCAGTTTATTTCGGGTTGTGGGAGAGACCCAGTACTTC.